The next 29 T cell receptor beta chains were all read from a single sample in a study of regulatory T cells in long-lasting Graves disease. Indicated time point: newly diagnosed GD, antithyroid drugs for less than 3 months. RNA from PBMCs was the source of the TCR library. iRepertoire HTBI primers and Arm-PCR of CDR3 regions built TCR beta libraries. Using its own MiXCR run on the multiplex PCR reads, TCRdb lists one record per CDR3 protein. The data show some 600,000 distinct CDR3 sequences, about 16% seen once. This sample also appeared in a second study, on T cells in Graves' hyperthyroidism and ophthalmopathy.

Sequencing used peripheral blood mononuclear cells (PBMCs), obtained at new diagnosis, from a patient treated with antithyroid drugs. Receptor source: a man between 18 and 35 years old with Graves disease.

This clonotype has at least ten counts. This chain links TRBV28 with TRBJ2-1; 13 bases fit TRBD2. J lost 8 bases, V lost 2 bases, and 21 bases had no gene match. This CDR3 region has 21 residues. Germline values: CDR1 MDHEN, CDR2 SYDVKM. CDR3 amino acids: CASSLDRGRLAGGARWDEQFF. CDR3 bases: TGTGCCAGCAGTTTAGACAGGGGGAGACTAGCGGGAGGCGCAAGGTGGGATGAGCAGTTCTTC.

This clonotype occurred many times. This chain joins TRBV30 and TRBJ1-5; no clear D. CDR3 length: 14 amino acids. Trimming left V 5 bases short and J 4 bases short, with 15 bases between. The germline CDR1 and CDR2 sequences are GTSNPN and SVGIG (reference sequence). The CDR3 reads CAWSRGSANQPQHF. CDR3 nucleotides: TGTGCCTGGTCGCGGGGATCAGCGAATCAGCCCCAGCATTTT.

Written as DNA, the CDR3 is TGTGCCAGCAGTTATTGGGAGAATCCGCATTTT. Its translation is CASSYWENPHF. This chain uses TRBV6-5 with TRBJ1-5; D remains ambiguous. The CDR3 is 11 residues long. Germline loops: CDR1 MNHEY, CDR2 SVGAGI. V was clipped by 3 bases and J by 15 bases, with 12 bases between them.

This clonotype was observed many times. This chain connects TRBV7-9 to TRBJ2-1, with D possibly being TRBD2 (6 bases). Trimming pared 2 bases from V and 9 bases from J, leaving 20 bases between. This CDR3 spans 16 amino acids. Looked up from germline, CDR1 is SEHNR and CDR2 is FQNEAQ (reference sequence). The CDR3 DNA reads TGTGCCAGCAGCTTAATAGGCGGTCCACCCGGGGGTGAGCAGTTCTTC. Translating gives CASSLIGGPPGGEQFF.

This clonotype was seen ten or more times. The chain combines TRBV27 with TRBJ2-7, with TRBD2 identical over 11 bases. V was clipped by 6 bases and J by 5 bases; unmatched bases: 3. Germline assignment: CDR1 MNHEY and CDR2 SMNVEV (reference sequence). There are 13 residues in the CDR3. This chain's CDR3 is CASRLAGANEQYF. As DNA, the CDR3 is TGTGCCAGCAGACTAGCGGGAGCTAACGAGCAGTACTTC.

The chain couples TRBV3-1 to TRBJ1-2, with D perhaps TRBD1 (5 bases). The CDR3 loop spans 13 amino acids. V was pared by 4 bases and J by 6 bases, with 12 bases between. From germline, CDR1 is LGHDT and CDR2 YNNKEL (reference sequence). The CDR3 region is CASSRGRVDGYTF. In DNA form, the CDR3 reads TGTGCCAGCAGCCGGGGCAGGGTAGATGGCTACACCTTC.

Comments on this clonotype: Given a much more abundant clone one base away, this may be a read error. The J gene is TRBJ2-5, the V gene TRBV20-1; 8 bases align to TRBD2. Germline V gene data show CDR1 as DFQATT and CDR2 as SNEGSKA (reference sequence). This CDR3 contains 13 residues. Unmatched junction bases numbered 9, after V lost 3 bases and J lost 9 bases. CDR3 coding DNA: TGCAGTGCTAGCGGGGGGGCCAAGGCGTCCCAGTACTTC. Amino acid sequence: CSASGGAKASQYF.

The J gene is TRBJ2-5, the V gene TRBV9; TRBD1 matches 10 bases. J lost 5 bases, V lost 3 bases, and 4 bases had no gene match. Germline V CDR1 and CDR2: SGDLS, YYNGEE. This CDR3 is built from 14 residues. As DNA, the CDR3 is TGTGCCAGCAGCGGACAGGGGGCTGGGGAGACCCAGTACTTC. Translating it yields CASSGQGAGETQYF.

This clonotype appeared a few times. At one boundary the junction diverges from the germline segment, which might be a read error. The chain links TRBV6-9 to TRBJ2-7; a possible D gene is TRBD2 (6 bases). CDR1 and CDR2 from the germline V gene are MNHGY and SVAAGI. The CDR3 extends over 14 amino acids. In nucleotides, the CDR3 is TGTGCCAGCAGTTACGGTAGCGGAAGCTACGAGCAGCACTTC. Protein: CASSYGSGSYEQHF.

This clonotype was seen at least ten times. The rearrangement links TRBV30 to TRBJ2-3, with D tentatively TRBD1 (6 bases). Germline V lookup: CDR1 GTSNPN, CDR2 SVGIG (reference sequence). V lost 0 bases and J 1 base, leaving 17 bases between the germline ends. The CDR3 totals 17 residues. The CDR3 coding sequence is TGTGCCTGGAGTGTACCCGGGACAAGCGCGGGCACAGATACGCAGTATTTT. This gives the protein CAWSVPGTSAGTDTQYF.

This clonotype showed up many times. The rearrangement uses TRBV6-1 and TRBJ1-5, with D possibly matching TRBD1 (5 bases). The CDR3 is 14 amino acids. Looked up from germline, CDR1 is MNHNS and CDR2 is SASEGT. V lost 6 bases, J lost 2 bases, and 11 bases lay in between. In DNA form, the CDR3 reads TGTGCCAGCAGGCTACAGGTGGGCAATCAGCCCCAGCATTTT. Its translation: CASRLQVGNQPQHF.

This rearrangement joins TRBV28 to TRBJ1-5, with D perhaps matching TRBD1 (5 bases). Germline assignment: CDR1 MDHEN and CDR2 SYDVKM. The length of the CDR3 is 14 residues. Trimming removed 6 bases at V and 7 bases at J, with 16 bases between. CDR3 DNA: TGTGCCAGCAGCGACCTCAGGGTCGCGCAGCCCCAGCATTTT. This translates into CASSDLRVAQPQHF.

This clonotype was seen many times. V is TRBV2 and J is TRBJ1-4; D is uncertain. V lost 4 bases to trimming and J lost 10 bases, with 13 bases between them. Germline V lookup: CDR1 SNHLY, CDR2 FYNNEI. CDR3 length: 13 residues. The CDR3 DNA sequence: TGTGCCAGCAGTGGAGGCGTCCGGGGAAAACTGTTTTTT. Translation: CASSGGVRGKLFF.

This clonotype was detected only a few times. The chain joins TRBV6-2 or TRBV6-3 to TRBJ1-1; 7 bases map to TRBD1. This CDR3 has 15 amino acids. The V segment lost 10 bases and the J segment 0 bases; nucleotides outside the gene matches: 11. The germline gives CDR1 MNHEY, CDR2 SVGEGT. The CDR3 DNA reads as TGTGCCACCAAAAAAGAGGGACAGCTGAACACTGAAGCTTTCTTT. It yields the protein CATKKEGQLNTEAFF.

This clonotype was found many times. The CDR3 is CASSRTGVGGYTF. In nucleotides, the CDR3 is TGTGCCAGCAGCCGGACAGGGGTAGGGGGCTACACCTTC. The chain combines TRBV27 with TRBJ1-2; 9 bases line up with TRBD1. In germline, CDR1 is MNHEY, CDR2 SMNVEV (reference sequence). J lost 8 bases, V lost 6 bases, and 7 bases had no gene match. This CDR3 has 13 residues.

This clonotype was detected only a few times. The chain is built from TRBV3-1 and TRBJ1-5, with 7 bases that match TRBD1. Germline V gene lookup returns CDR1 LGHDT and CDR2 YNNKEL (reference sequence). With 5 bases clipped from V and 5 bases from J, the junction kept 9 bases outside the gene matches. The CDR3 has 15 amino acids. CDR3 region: CASSIRQGFHQPQHF. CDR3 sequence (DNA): TGTGCCAGCAGCATACGACAGGGATTTCATCAGCCCCAGCATTTT. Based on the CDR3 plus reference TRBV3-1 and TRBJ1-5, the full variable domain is DTAVSQTPKYLVTQMGNDKSIKCEQNLGHDTMYWYKQDSKKFLKIMFSYNNKELIINETVPNRFSPKSPDKAHLNLHINSLELGDSAVYFCASSIRQGFHQPQHFGDGTRLSIL.

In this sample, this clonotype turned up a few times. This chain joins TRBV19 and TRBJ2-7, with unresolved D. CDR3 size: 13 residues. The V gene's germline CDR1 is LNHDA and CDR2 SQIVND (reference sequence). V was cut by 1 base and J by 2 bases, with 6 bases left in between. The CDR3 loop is CASSIGSPYEQYF. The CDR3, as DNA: TGTGCCAGTAGTATAGGTTCCCCCTACGAGCAGTACTTC.

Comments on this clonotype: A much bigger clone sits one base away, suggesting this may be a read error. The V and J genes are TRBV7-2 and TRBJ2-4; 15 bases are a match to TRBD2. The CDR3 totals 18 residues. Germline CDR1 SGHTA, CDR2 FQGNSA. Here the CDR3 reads CASSSGRTSGRARSIQCF. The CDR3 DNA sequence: TGTGCCAGCAGCTCAGGGCGGACTAGCGGGAGGGCCAGATCAATTCAGTGCTTC.

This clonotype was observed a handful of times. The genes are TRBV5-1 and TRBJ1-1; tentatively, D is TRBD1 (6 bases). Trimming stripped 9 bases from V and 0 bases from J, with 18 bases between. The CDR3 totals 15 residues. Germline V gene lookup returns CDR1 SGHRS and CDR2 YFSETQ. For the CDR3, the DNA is TGCGCCACCACCTCTGGGGGGCCCTTGAACACTGAAGCTTTCTTT. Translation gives CATTSGGPLNTEAFF.

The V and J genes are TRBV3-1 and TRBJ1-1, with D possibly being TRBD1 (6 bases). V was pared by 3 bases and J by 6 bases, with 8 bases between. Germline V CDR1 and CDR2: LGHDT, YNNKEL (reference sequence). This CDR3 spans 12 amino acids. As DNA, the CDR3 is TGTGCCAGCAGCCATGGGGGCTCTGAAGCTTTCTTT. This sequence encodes CASSHGGSEAFF.

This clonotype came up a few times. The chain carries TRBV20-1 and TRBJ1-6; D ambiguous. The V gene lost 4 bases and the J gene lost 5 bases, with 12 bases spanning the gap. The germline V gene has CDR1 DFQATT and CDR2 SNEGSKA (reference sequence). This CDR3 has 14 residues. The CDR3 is CSAMGSRNNSPLHF. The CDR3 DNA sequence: TGCAGTGCTATGGGTTCGAGAAATAATTCACCCCTCCACTTT.

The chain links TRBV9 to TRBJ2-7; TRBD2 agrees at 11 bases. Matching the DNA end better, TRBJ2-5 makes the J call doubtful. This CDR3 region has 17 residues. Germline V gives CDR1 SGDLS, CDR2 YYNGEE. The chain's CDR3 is CASSGQSLAGGQETQYF. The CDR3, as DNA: TGTGCCAGCAGCGGTCAGTCTTTAGCGGGAGGGCAAGAGACCCAGTACTTC.

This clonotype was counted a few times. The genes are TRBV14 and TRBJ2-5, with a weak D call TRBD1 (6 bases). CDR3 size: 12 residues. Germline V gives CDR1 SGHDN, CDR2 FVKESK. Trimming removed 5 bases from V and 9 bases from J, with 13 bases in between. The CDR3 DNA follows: TGTGCCAGCAGCGAGGACAGACGGGCCCAGTACTTC. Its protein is CASSEDRRAQYF.

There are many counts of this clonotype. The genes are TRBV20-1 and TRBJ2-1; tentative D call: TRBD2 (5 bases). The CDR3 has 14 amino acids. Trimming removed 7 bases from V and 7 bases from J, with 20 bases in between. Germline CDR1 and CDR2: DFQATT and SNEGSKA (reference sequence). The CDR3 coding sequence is TGCAGTGGGTGGACGGCCACCCGGGGTAATGAGCAGTTCTTC. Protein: CSGWTATRGNEQFF.

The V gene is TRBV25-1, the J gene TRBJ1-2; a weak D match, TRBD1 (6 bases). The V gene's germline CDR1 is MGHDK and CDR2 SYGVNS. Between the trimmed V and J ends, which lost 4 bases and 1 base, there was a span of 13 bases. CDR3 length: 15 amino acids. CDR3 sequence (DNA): TGTGCCAGCAGTGCTTACCAGGGGCATAACTATGGCTACACCTTC. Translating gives CASSAYQGHNYGYTF.

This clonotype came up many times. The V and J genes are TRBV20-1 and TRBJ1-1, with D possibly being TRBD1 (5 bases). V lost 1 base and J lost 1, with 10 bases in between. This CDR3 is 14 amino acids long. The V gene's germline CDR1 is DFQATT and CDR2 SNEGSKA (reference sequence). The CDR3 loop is CSARVGGENTEAFF. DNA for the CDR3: TGCAGTGCTAGAGTGGGGGGAGAGAACACTGAAGCTTTCTTT.

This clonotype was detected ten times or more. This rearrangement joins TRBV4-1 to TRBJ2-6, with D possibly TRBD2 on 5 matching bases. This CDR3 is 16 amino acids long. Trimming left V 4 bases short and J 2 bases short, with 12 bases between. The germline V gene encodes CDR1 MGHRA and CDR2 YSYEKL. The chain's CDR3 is CASSRERGAGANVLTF. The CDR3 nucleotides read TGCGCCAGCAGCCGAGAACGGGGAGCTGGGGCCAACGTCCTGACTTTC.

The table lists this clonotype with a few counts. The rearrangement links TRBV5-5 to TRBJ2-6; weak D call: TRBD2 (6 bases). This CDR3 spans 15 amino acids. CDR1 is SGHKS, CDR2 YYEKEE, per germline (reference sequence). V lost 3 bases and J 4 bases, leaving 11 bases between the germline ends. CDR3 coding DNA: TGTGCCAGCAGCTCTGGGACTCCAGGGGCCAACGTCCTGACTTTC. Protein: CASSSGTPGANVLTF.

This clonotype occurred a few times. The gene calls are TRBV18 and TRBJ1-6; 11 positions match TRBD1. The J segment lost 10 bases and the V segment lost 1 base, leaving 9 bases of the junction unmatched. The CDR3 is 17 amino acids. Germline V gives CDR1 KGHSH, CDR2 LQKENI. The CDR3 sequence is CASSPRTGGSGDSPLHF. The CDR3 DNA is TGTGCCAGCTCACCACGGACAGGGGGCTCGGGCGACTCACCCCTCCACTTT.